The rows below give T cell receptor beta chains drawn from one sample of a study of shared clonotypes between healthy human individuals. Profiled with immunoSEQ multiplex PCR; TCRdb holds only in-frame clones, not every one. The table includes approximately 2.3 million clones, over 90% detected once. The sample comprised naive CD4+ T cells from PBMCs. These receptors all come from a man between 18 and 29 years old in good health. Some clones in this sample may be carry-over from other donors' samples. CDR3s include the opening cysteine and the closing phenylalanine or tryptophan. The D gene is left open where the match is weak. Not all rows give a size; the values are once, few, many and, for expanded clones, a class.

CASSLVRASGRASGEQYF TRBV5-1 TRBD2 - TRBJ2-7
CASSATSGRLGANVLTF TRBV7-2 TRBD2 - TRBJ2-6
CASSNQGDTGELFF TRBV19 TRBD1 - TRBJ2-2
CASSLARTSGTGRRDTQYF TRBV27 TRBD2 - TRBJ2-3
CASSLAGGPYEQYF TRBV28 TRBD2 once TRBJ2-7
CASSLAHNTDTQYF TRBV7-2 - - TRBJ2-3
CASSPLRGQGKWNEQYF TRBV18 TRBD1 - TRBJ2-7
CASSGGGGPTSYGYTF TRBV6-6 - - TRBJ1-2
CASRIISTDTQYF TRBV6-5 - - TRBJ2-3
CASRGGASGQTDTQYF TRBV28 TRBD2 once TRBJ2-3
CASSLPPGAGRTTGELFF TRBV27 - - TRBJ2-2
CASSISGTADSNQPQHF TRBV2 TRBD1 - TRBJ1-5
CASSNGQSVEEQYF TRBV6-6 - once TRBJ2-7
CASSQKSMGGTGPGELFF TRBV4-2 TRBD1 - TRBJ2-2
CASSFTSPGPLGANVLTF TRBV5-1 - - TRBJ2-6
CASSLGTGAPGYTF TRBV7-2 TRBD1 - TRBJ1-2